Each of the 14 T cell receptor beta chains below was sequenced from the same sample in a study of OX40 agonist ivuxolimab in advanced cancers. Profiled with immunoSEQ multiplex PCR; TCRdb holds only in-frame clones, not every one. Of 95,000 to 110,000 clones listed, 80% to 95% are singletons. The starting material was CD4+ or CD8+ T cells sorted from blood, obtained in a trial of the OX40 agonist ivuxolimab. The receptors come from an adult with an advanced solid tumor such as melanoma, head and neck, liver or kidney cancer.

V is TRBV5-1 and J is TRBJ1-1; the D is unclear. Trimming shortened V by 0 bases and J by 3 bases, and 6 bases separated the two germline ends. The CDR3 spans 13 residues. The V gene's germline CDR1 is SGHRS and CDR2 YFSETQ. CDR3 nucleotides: TGCGCCAGCAGCTTGGGTGACTACACTGAAGCTTTCTTT. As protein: CASSLGDYTEAFF.

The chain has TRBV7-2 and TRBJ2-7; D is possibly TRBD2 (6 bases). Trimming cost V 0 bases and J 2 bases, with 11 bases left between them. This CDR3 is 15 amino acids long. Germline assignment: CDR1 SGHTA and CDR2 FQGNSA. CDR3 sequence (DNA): TGTGCCAGCAGCTTAGCCCCGGGAGCGGCCTACGAGCAGTACTTC. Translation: CASSLAPGAAYEQYF.

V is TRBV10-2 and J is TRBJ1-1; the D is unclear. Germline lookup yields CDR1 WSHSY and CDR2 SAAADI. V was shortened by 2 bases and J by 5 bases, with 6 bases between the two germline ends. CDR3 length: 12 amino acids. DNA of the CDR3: TGCGCCAGCAGTGAGATTGCGACTGAAGCTTTCTTT. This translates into CASSEIATEAFF.

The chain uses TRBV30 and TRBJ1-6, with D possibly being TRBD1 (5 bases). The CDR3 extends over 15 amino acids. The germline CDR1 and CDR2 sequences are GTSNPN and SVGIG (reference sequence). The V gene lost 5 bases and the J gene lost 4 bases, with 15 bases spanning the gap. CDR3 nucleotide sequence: TGTGCCTGGGCAGGAGGGGCCTTATATAATTCACCCCTCCACTTT. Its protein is CAWAGGALYNSPLHF.

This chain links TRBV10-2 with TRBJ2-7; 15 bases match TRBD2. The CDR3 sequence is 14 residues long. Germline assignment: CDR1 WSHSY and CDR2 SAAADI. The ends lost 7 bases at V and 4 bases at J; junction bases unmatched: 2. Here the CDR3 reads CASTGTSGRYEQYF. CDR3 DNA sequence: TGCGCCAGCACCGGGACTAGCGGGAGGTACGAGCAGTACTTC.

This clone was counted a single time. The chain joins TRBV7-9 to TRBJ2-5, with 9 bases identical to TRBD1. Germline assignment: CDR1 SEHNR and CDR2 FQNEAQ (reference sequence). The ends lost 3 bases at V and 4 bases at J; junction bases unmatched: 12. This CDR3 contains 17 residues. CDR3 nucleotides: TGTGCCAGCAGCTTGGGGGTACAGGGGGCGAGTCCAGAGACCCAGTACTTC. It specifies CASSLGVQGASPETQYF.

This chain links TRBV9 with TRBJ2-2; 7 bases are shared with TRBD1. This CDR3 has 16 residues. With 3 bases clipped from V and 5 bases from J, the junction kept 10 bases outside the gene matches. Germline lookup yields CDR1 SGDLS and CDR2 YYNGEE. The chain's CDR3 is CASSDRGVSQTGELFF. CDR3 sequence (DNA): TGTGCCAGCAGCGACAGGGGCGTTTCGCAGACCGGGGAGCTGTTTTTT. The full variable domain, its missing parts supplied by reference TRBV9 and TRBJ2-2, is DSGVTQTPKHLITATGQRVTLRCSPRSGDLSVYWYQQSLDQGLQFLIQYYNGEERAKGNILERFSAQQFPDLHSELNLSSLELGDSALYFCASSDRGVSQTGELFFGEGSRLTVL.

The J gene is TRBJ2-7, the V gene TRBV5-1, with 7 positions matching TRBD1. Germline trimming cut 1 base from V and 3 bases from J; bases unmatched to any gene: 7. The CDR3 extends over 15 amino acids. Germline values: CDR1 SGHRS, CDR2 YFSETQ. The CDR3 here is CASSLNQGQIYEQYF. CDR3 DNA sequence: TGCGCCAGCAGCTTGAATCAGGGACAGATCTACGAGCAGTACTTC. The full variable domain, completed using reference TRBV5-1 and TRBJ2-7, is KAGVTQTPRYLIKTRGQQVTLSCSPISGHRSVSWYQQTPGQGLQFLFEYFSETQRNKGNFPGRFSGRQFSNSRSEMNVSTLELGDSALYLCASSLNQGQIYEQYFGPGTRLTVT.

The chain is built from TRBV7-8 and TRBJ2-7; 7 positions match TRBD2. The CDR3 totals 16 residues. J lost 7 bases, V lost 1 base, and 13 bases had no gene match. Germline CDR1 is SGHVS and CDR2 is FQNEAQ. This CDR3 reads CASSLESGTTQEEQYF. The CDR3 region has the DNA TGTGCCAGCAGCTTAGAGTCCGGGACTACTCAGGAGGAGCAGTACTTC.

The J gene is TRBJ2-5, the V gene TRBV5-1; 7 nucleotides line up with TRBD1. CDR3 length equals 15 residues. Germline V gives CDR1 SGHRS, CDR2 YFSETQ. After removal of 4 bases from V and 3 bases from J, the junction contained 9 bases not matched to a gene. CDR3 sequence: CASSGGQPPKETQYF. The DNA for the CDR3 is TGCGCCAGCAGCGGGGGACAGCCCCCAAAAGAGACCCAGTACTTC.

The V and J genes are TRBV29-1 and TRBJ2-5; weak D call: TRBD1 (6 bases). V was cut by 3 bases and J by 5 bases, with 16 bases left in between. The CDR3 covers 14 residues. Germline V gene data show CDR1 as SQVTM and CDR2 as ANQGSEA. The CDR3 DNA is TGCAGCGTTGACGCCCGGGACACGTGGGAGACCCAGTACTTC. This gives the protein CSVDARDTWETQYF.

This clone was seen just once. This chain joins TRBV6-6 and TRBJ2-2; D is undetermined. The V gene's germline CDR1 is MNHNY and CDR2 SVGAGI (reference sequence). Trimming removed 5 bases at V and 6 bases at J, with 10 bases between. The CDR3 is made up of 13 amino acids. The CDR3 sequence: CASSRAASGELFF. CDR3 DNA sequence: TGTGCCAGCAGTCGCGCGGCGTCCGGGGAGCTGTTTTTT.

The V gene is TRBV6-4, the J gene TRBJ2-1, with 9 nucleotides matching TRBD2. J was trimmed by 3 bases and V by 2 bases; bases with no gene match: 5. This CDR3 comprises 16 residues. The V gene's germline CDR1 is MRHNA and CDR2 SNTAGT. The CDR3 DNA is TGTGCCAGCAGTGACCGGGGCGGGAGGGGCTACAATGAGCAGTTCTTC. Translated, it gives CASSDRGGRGYNEQFF.

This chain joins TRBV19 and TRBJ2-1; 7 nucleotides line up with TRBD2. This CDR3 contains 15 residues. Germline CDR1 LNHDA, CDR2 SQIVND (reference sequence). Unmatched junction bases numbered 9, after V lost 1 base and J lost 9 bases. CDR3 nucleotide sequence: TGTGCCAGTAGTATAGGGGGGGGGAGTAGGAGTGAGCAGTTCTTC. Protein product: CASSIGGGSRSEQFF.